These 29 T cell receptor beta chains originate from one sample sequenced in a study of T cells after yellow fever vaccination. TCRdb re-analysed the 5' RACE reads in MiXCR, keeping a single row per CDR3 protein. The sample yields a few hundred thousand distinct CDR3 sequences, about 4% seen once. The sequences come from PBMCs, collected 5 days after the yellow fever booster vaccination. These TCRs come from a man aged 18 to 30 who received the YFV17D yellow fever vaccine.

J is TRBJ2-2 and V is TRBV12-3 or TRBV12-4; D possibly matches TRBD1 or TRBD2 (5 bases each). The CDR3 is made up of 12 amino acids. V lost 6 bases and J lost 6, with 8 bases in between. CDR3 region: CASRGVAGELFF. The CDR3 DNA reads as TGTGCCAGCAGGGGGGTGGCCGGGGAGCTGTTTTTT.

The V call is TRBV19, the J call TRBJ1-1; D call uncertain. V dropped 2 bases and J dropped 1 base, with 8 bases sitting between them. CDR3 length: 14 amino acids. Germline V lookup: CDR1 LNHDA, CDR2 SQIVND (reference sequence). The CDR3 reads CASSIRGRNTEAFF. The CDR3 nucleotides read TGTGCCAGTAGTATACGAGGCAGGAACACTGAAGCTTTCTTT.

The rearrangement joins TRBV19 to TRBJ1-5; 7 bases map to TRBD1. CDR1 is LNHDA, CDR2 SQIVND, per germline (reference sequence). V dropped 6 bases and J dropped 2; count of bases not matched to a gene: 10. The CDR3 totals 16 residues. For the CDR3, the DNA is TGTGCCAGTAGCCGGAAGGGGGCGGGTGGCAATCAGCCCCAGCATTTT. Protein product: CASSRKGAGGNQPQHF.

This clonotype was counted ten times or more. This chain connects TRBV6-4 to TRBJ2-5; D possibly matches TRBD1 or TRBD2 (6 bases each). V was pared by 6 bases and J by 4 bases, with 15 bases between. Germline V gives CDR1 MRHNA, CDR2 SNTAGT. This CDR3 contains 14 residues. This CDR3 reads CASSPSGGSETQYF. The CDR3 DNA reads TGTGCCAGCAGCCCTTCCGGGGGCTCAGAGACCCAGTACTTC.

This clonotype was seen ten or more times. CDR3 loop: CASSSYGGSEYEQFF. The CDR3 DNA is TGTGCCAGCAGTAGTTATGGGGGGAGTGAATATGAGCAGTTCTTC. The gene calls are TRBV6-5 and TRBJ2-1; possibly TRBD2 for D (6 bases). V lost 5 bases, J lost 8 bases, and 19 bases lay in between. There are 15 residues in the CDR3. CDR1 MNHEY and CDR2 SVGAGI come from the germline V gene.

In this sample, this clonotype turned up a few times. The V call is TRBV11-2, the J call TRBJ1-3; 7 bases map to TRBD1. Trimming took 5 bases from V and 0 from J; bases not matched to a gene: 13. This CDR3 spans 18 amino acids. Germline-derived CDR1 and CDR2 are SGHAT and FQNNGV. DNA of the CDR3: TGTGCCAGCAGCCCCCTCGCGGGACAGCCTCTCTCTGGAAACACCATATATTTT. Translation: CASSPLAGQPLSGNTIYF.

This clonotype appeared a few times. The chain employs TRBV6-5 and TRBJ2-7, with D maybe TRBD1 (6 bases). CDR1 and CDR2 (germline): MNHEY, SVGAGI. There are 14 residues in the CDR3. The ends were cut back, 5 bases at V and 6 bases at J, with 17 bases in the middle. The CDR3 DNA reads TGTGCCAGCAGTCGCACTCCTCAGGGGTCCGAGCAGTACGTC. This sequence encodes CASSRTPQGSEQYV.

The V call is TRBV11-2, the J call TRBJ1-3; the D gene is possibly TRBD1 (6 bases). The CDR3 spans 14 residues. In germline, CDR1 is SGHAT, CDR2 FQNNGV. The V end was cut by 3 bases, the J end by 4 bases, with 10 bases between. CDR3 in DNA: TGTGCCAGCAGCTTCGAGACAGGCGGAAACACCATATATTTT. Its protein product is CASSFETGGNTIYF.

This clonotype was seen only a few times. The V gene is TRBV3-1, the J gene TRBJ1-3; no reliable D call. This CDR3 is 13 amino acids long. Trimming removed 4 bases at V and 4 bases at J, with 8 bases between. Germline CDR1 is LGHDT and CDR2 is YNNKEL (reference sequence). The CDR3 DNA reads TGTGCCAGCAGCCGACAAGGGGGAAACACCATATATTTT. Translated: CASSRQGGNTIYF. Together with reference TRBV3-1 and TRBJ1-3, the CDR3 gives the full variable domain: DTAVSQTPKYLVTQMGNDKSIKCEQNLGHDTMYWYKQDSKKFLKIMFSYNNKELIINETVPNRFSPKSPDKAHLNLHINSLELGDSAVYFCASSRQGGNTIYFGEGSWLTVV.

The sample holds many counts of this clonotype. This chain joins TRBV5-1 and TRBJ1-2; D is undetermined. V lost 6 bases and J 4 bases, leaving 13 bases between the germline ends. The CDR3 extends over 13 amino acids. Germline V lookup: CDR1 SGHRS, CDR2 YFSETQ. The CDR3 coding sequence is TGCGCCAGCAAGCCGGCGAGCCGCTATGGCTACACCTTC. Protein: CASKPASRYGYTF.

This clonotype was observed a handful of times. This chain joins TRBV2 and TRBJ2-7, with D unclear. V dropped 6 bases and J dropped 4 bases, with 10 bases sitting between them. Germline V gene data show CDR1 as SNHLY and CDR2 as FYNNEI. The CDR3 runs to 12 residues. The CDR3 sequence: CASRDYPYEQYF. The DNA for the CDR3 is TGTGCCAGCAGAGATTATCCTTACGAGCAGTACTTC. The full variable domain, with the rest looked up from reference TRBV2 and TRBJ2-7, is EPEVTQTPSHQVTQMGQEVILRCVPISNHLYFYWYRQILGQKVEFLVSFYNNEISEKSEIFDDQFSVERPDGSNFTLKIRSTKLEDSAMYFCASRDYPYEQYFGPGTRLTVT.

The J gene is TRBJ1-4, the V gene TRBV15; possible D gene TRBD1, 5 bases. Trimming shortened V by 3 bases and J by 3 bases, and 8 bases separated the two germline ends. The CDR3 covers 14 residues. The germline V gene has CDR1 LNHNV and CDR2 YYDKDF (reference sequence). CDR3: CATSSRVSNEKLFF. CDR3 coding DNA: TGTGCCACCAGCAGCAGGGTCTCTAATGAAAAACTGTTTTTT.

A remark on this clonotype: Its ends do not fully match the called genes, so a read error is possible. The chain joins TRBV27 to TRBJ2-1; 9 bases match TRBD1. Germline values: CDR1 MNHEY, CDR2 SMNVEV (reference sequence). The CDR3 is 16 residues long. The CDR3 DNA follows: TGTGCCAGCTGTTTGACAACCGGGACAGGGTACAATGAGCAGTTCTTC. Protein sequence: CASCLTTGTGYNEQFF.

This clonotype was counted many times. The chain recombines TRBV28 with TRBJ1-6; TRBD1 matches 9 bases. Germline values: CDR1 MDHEN, CDR2 SYDVKM. J lost 0 bases, V lost 4 bases, and 10 bases had no gene match. The CDR3 spans 19 residues. The CDR3 here is CASSYVYPQGASYNSPLHF. The CDR3 coding sequence is TGTGCCAGCAGTTACGTTTATCCACAGGGGGCCTCCTATAATTCACCCCTCCACTTT.

V and J are TRBV5-1 and TRBJ2-5; D is unresolved. Germline CDR1 is SGHRS and CDR2 is YFSETQ. CDR3 length: 14 residues. Trimming removed 0 bases at V and 1 base at J, with 7 bases between. CDR3 nucleotides: TGCGCCAGCAGCTTGGTTTACAGCCAAGAGACCCAGTACTTC. It translates to CASSLVYSQETQYF.

This clonotype appeared a few times. The CDR3 coding sequence is TGCGCCAGCAATTACCTACAGGGGAACACTGAAGCTTTCTTT. Translating it yields CASNYLQGNTEAFF. The V and J genes are TRBV5-1 and TRBJ1-1; TRBD1 is a possible D gene (6 bases). V shed 6 bases and J shed 1 base, with 13 bases lying between them. The germline V gene encodes CDR1 SGHRS and CDR2 YFSETQ. The CDR3 has 14 residues.

This clonotype was detected a few times. This chain uses TRBV29-1 with TRBJ2-1; D is unresolved. The CDR3 spans 14 residues. The V end lost 6 bases, the J end lost 0 bases, and 12 bases lay between the germline ends. Per the germline V gene, CDR1 is SQVTM and CDR2 is ANQGSEA. The DNA for the CDR3 is TGCAGCGTCGAATCAGTTAGCTCCTACAATGAGCAGTTCTTC. Translated, it gives CSVESVSSYNEQFF.

This clonotype was seen only a few times. The chain carries TRBV27 and TRBJ1-4; unclear D gene. CDR3 length: 15 amino acids. Deletions cut 7 bases from V and 7 bases from J, with 19 bases between. The germline CDR1 and CDR2 sequences are MNHEY and SMNVEV (reference sequence). This CDR3 reads CASTTFDMEGEKLFF. The DNA of the CDR3 is TGTGCCAGCACCACTTTCGACATGGAAGGTGAAAAACTGTTTTTT.

The V gene is TRBV5-5, the J gene TRBJ2-7; D could derive from TRBD1 or TRBD2 (6 bases each). The CDR3 length is 16 residues. Germline CDR1 reads SGHKS; CDR2 reads YYEKEE (reference sequence). Trimming cost V 4 bases and J 1 base, with 18 bases left between them. CDR3 DNA: TGTGCCAGCAGCCGAAACCCGGGGGCGAGTTCCTACGAGCAGTACTTC. This gives the protein CASSRNPGASSYEQYF.

This clonotype was seen repeatedly, ten times or more. The gene calls are TRBV4-1 and TRBJ2-5; 8 bases agree with TRBD2. The V gene end was trimmed by 2 bases and the J gene end by 5 bases; junction bases not matched to a gene: 7. The germline gives CDR1 MGHRA, CDR2 YSYEKL. The CDR3 length is 15 residues. The CDR3 protein is CASSQPGLAEETQYF. The CDR3 region has the DNA TGCGCCAGCAGCCAACCAGGACTAGCTGAGGAGACCCAGTACTTC.

This clonotype appeared many times. The rearrangement joins TRBV7-2 to TRBJ2-5, with D maybe TRBD2 (5 bases). CDR1 is SGHTA, CDR2 FQGNSA, per germline. Trimming removed 4 bases from V and 4 bases from J, with 7 bases in between. CDR3 length: 12 residues. This CDR3 reads CASSSGRETQYF. The CDR3 region has the DNA TGTGCCAGCAGCTCGGGGAGAGAGACCCAGTACTTC.

This clonotype was picked up a small number of times. The V gene is TRBV20-1, the J gene TRBJ1-1, with D unclear. The CDR3 sequence is 14 residues long. Germline V gene data show CDR1 as DFQATT and CDR2 as SNEGSKA (reference sequence). Trimming left V 3 bases short and J 0 bases short, with 11 bases between. This CDR3 is CSASRSAMNTEAFF. As DNA, the CDR3 is TGCAGTGCTAGTCGGTCGGCCATGAACACTGAAGCTTTCTTT.

This clonotype has a count of ten or more. The chain links TRBV6-5 to TRBJ2-7, with a weak D call TRBD1 (6 bases). Germline V gene data show CDR1 as MNHEY and CDR2 as SVGAGI. The CDR3 is 13 amino acids. V was clipped by 5 bases and J by 2 bases, with 10 bases between them. The CDR3, as DNA: TGTGCCAGCAGTACTGGACAGACCTACGAGCAGTACTTC. Its translation: CASSTGQTYEQYF.

The chain carries TRBV12-3 or TRBV12-4 and TRBJ2-3, with a tentative D call TRBD2 (5 bases). Trimming cost V 5 bases and J 4 bases, with 13 bases left between them. This CDR3 has 14 residues. CDR3 in amino acids: CASSRSSNADTQYF. In DNA, the CDR3 is TGTGCCAGCAGTCGTTCTAGCAACGCAGATACGCAGTATTTT.

The V and J genes are TRBV7-3 and TRBJ1-2; D is unclear. The germline V gene has CDR1 SGHTA and CDR2 FQGTGA. The CDR3 covers 19 residues. The ends were cut back, 2 bases at V and 3 bases at J, with 25 bases in the middle. In DNA, the CDR3 is TGTGCCAGCAGCTTATTCCCCAGGAAGAGGACCCGGCGGTACTATGGCTACACCTTC. It encodes CASSLFPRKRTRRYYGYTF.

The V and J genes are TRBV20-1 and TRBJ2-5, with 7 bases that match TRBD2. Per germline, CDR1 DFQATT and CDR2 SNEGSKA (reference sequence). The CDR3 has 13 amino acids. Unmatched junction bases numbered 8, after V lost 5 bases and J lost 5 bases. The CDR3 DNA reads TGCAGTGCTCCCAGCGGGGCTAGGGAGACCCAGTACTTC. As protein: CSAPSGARETQYF.

This clonotype was counted between two and nine times. V is TRBV5-1 and J is TRBJ2-7, with TRBD2 matching 9 bases. Trimming at V came to 5 bases and at J to 5 bases, leaving 11 bases not matched to a gene. The CDR3 covers 15 residues. Germline CDR1 is SGHRS and CDR2 is YFSETQ. The CDR3 DNA follows: TGCGCCAGCAGACTTCTAGCGGGGCCGGGGGACGAGCAGTACTTC. Translated: CASRLLAGPGDEQYF.

V gene TRBV6-6 combines with J gene TRBJ2-7; 10 bases are a match to TRBD1. The V gene's germline CDR1 is MNHNY and CDR2 SVGAGI (reference sequence). With V trimmed by 10 bases and J by 6 bases, 9 bases remained unmatched. The CDR3 runs to 13 residues. CDR3: CATTGQGIGEQYV. The DNA of the CDR3 is TGTGCCACTACGGGACAGGGGATAGGCGAGCAGTACGTC.

This rearrangement joins TRBV5-1 to TRBJ1-2; D perhaps matches TRBD1 (5 bases). The CDR3 sequence is 14 residues long. Trimming cost V 5 bases and J 0 bases, with 11 bases left between them. Germline V gives CDR1 SGHRS, CDR2 YFSETQ. The CDR3 reads CASRTDTANYGYTF. CDR3 sequence (DNA): TGCGCCAGCAGAACGGACACCGCTAACTATGGCTACACCTTC.